This T cell receptor (beta chain) was retrieved from a study of cytotoxic CD8 clonotypes in ibrutinib-treated CLL. Study background: Mean productive templates were around 240,000; mean productive rearrangements were around 93,000.

The targeted sequencing depth was 1 in 200,000 to 1 in 1 million T cells. Measured with immunoSEQ multiplex PCR; TCRdb has only the in-frame clones, and not every one. This repertoire shows about 85,000 clones, roughly 77% found once; its top ten account for approximately 5%. Trimming shortened V by 1 base and J by 5 bases, and 8 bases separated the two germline ends. Germline V gene lookup returns CDR1 SGHTS and CDR2 YDEGEE. The CDR3 is 13 amino acids. This clone was seen only a few times. This clonotype was obtained from a human donor with chronic lymphocytic leukemia. This chain links TRBV5-8 with TRBJ2-3; no clear D gene. Sample: PBMCs, taken after 12 months of ibrutinib treatment. This CDR3 reads CASSLSWVDTQYF. CDR3 nucleotide sequence: TGTGCCAGCAGCTTGTCTTGGGTAGATACGCAGTATTTT.